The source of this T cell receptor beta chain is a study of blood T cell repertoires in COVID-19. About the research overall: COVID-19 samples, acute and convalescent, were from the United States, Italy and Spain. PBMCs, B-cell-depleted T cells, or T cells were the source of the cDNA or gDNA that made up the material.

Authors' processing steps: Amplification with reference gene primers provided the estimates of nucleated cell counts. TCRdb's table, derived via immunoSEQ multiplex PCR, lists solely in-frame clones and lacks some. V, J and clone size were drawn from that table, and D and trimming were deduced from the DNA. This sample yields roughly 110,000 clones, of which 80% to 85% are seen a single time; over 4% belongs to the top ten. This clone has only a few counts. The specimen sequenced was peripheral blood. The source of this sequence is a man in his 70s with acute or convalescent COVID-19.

Here the CDR3 DNA reads TGTGCCAGTAGCGTAGAGGTCCGAGGCCCTGGAAACACCATATATTTT. This sequence encodes CASSVEVRGPGNTIYF. V gene TRBV19 combines with J gene TRBJ1-3; D is unclear. Germline V CDR1 and CDR2: LNHDA, SQIVND (reference sequence). CDR3 length equals 16 residues. Trimming removed 6 bases from V and 2 bases from J, with 17 bases in between.